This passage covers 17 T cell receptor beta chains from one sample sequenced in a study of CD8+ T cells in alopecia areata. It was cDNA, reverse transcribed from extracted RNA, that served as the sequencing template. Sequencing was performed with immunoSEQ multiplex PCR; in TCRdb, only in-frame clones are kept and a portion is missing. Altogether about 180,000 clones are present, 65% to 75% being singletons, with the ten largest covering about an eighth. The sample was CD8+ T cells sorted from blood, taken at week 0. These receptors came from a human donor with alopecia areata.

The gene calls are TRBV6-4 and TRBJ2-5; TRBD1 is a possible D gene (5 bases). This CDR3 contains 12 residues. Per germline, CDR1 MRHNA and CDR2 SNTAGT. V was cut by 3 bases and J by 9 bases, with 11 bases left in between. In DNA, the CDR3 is TGTGCCAGCAGTGAGGACAAATCGGCCCAGTACTTC. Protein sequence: CASSEDKSAQYF.

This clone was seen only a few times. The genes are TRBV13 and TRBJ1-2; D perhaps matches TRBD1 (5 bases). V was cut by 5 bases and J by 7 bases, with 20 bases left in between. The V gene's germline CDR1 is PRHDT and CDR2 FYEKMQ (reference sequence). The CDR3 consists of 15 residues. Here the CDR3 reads CASSPGTDLAGGYTF. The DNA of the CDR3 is TGTGCCAGCAGCCCCGGGACGGACCTGGCGGGTGGCTACACCTTC.

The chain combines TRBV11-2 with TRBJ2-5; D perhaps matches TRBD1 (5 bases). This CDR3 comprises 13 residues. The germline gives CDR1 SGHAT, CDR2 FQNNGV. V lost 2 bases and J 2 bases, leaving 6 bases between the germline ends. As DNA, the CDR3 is TGTGCCAGCAGCTTACCAGGGCAAGAGACCCAGTACTTC. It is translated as CASSLPGQETQYF.

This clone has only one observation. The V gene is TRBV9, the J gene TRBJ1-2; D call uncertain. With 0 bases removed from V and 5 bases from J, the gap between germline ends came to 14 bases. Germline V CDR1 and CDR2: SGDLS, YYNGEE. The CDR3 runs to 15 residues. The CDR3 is CASSVAPEGGYGYTF. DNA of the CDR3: TGTGCCAGCAGCGTAGCTCCTGAGGGTGGATATGGCTACACCTTC.

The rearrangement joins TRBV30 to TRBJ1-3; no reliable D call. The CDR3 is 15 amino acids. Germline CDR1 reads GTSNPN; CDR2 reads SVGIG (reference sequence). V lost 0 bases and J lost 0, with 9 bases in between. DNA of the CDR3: TGTGCCTGGAGTGTCGGCACCAGCTCTGGAAACACCATATATTTT. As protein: CAWSVGTSSGNTIYF.

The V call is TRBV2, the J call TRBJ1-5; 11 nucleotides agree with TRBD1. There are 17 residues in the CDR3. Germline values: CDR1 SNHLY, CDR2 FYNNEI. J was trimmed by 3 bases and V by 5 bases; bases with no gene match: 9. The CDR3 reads CASSWTGGLGSNQPQHF. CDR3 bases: TGTGCCAGCAGTTGGACAGGGGGCCTCGGGTCCAATCAGCCCCAGCATTTT.

This CDR3 reads CSVPQGVEAFF. CDR3 in DNA: TGCAGCGTTCCCCAGGGTGTTGAAGCTTTCTTT. This chain links TRBV29-1 with TRBJ1-1; possible D gene TRBD1, 5 bases. V gave up 5 bases and J gave up 7 bases, with 11 bases separating them. Germline assignment: CDR1 SQVTM and CDR2 ANQGSEA. The length of the CDR3 is 11 residues.

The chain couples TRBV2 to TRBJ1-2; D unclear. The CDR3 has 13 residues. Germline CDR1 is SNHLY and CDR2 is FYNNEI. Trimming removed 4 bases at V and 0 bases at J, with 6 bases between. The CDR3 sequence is CASSGRSNYGYTF. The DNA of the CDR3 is TGTGCCAGCAGTGGGAGGTCTAACTATGGCTACACCTTC.

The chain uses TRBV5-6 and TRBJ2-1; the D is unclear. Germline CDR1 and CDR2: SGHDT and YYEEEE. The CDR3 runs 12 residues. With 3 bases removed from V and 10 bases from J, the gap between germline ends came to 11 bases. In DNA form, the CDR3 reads TGTGCCAGCAGCTCCAGCTCACCAGAGCAGTTCTTC. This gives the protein CASSSSSPEQFF.

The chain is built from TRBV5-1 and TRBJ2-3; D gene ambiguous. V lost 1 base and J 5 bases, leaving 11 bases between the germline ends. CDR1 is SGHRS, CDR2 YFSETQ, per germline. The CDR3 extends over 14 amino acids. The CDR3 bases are TGCGCCAGCAGCTTGAAACCCATTGAAGATACGCAGTATTTT. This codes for CASSLKPIEDTQYF. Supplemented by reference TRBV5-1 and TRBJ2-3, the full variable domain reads KAGVTQTPRYLIKTRGQQVTLSCSPISGHRSVSWYQQTPGQGLQFLFEYFSETQRNKGNFPGRFSGRQFSNSRSEMNVSTLELGDSALYLCASSLKPIEDTQYFGPGTRLTVL.

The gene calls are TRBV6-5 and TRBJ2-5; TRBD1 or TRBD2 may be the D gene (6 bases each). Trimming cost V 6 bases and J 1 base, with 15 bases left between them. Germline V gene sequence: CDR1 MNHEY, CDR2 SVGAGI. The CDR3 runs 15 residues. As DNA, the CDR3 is TGTGCCAGCAGCACCACACAGGGACTCCAAGAGACCCAGTACTTC. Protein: CASSTTQGLQETQYF.

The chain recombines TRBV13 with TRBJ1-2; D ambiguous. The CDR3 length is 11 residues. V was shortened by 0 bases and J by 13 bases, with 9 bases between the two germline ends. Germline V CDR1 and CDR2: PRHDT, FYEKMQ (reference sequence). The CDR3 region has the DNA TGTGCCAGCAGCTTAGGAGAACCCACCACCTTC. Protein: CASSLGEPTTF.

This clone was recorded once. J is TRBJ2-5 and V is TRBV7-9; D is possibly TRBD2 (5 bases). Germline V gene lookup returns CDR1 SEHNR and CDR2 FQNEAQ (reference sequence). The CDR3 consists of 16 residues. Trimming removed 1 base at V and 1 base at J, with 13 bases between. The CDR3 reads CASSLGSGRTQETQYF. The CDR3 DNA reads TGTGCCAGCAGCTTAGGGAGCGGACGAACCCAAGAGACCCAGTACTTC. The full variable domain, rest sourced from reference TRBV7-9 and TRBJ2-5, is DTGVSQNPRHKITKRGQNVTFRCDPISEHNRLYWYRQTLGQGPEFLTYFQNEAQLEKSRLLSDRFSAERPKGSFSTLEIQRTEQGDSAMYLCASSLGSGRTQETQYFGPGTRLLVL.

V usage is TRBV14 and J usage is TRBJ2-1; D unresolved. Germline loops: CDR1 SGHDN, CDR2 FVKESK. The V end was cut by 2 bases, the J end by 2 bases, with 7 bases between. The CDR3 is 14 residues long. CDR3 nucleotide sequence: TGTGCCAGCAGCCAACGCAGGACCTACAATGAGCAGTTCTTC. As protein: CASSQRRTYNEQFF.

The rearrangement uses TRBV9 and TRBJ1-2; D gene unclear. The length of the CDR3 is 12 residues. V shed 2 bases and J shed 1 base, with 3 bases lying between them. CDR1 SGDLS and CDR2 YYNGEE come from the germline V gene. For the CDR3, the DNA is TGTGCCAGCAGCGTGGTTAACTATGGCTACACCTTC. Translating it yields CASSVVNYGYTF.

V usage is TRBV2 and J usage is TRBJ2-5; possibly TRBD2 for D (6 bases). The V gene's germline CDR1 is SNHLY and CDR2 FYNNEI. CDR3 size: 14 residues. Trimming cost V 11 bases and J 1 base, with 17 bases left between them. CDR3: CAASRGDGQETQYF. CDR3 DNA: TGTGCCGCCTCGCGGGGAGACGGCCAAGAGACCCAGTACTTC.

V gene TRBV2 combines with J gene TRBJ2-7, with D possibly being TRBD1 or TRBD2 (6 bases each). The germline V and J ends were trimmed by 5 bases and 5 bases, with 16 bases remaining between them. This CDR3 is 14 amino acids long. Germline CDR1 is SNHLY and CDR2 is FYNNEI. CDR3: CASSRRGRLNEQYF. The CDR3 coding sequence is TGTGCCAGCAGTAGACGGGGGCGCTTGAACGAGCAGTACTTC.